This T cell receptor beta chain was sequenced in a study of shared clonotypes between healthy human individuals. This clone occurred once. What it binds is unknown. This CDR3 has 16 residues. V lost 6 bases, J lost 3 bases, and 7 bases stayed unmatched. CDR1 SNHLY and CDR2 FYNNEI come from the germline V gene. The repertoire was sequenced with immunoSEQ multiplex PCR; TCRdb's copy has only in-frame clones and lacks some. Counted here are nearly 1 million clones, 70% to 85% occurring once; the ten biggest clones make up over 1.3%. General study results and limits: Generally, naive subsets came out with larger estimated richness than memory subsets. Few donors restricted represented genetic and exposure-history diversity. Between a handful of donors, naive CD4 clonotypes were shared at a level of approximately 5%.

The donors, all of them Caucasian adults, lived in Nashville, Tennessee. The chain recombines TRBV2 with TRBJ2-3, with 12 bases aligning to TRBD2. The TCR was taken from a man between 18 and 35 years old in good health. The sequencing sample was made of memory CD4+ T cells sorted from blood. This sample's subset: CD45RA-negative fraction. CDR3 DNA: TGTGCCAGCAGCCAAGGACTAGCGGGGCTAACAGATACGCAGTATTTT. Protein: CASSQGLAGLTDTQYF.